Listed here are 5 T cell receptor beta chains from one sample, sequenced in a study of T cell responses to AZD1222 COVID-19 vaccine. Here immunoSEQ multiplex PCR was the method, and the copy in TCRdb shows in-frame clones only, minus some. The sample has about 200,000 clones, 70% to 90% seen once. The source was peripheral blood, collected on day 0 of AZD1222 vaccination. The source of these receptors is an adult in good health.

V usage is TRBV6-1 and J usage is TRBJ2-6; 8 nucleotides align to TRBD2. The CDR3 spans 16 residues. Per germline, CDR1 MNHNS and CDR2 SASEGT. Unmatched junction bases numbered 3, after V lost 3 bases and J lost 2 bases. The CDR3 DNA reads TGTGCCAGCAGTGAGTCGGGGGGGCCTGGGGCCAACGTCCTGACTTTC. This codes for CASSESGGPGANVLTF.

This chain's CDR3 is CASSPVTDNEQFF. The CDR3 DNA sequence: TGTGCCAGCTCACCGGTGACAGACAATGAGCAGTTCTTC. This chain links TRBV18 with TRBJ2-1, with a weak D call TRBD1 (5 bases). This CDR3 is 13 amino acids long. Germline V gives CDR1 KGHSH, CDR2 LQKENI. V lost 3 bases, J lost 5 bases, and 8 bases lay in between.

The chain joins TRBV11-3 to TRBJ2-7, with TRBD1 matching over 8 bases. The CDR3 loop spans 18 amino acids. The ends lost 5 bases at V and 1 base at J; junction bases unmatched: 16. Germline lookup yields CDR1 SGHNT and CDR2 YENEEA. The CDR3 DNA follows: TGTGCCAGCAGCACTAGGGGCCGGGGACAGGCAAAATCCTACGAGCAGTACTTC. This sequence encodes CASSTRGRGQAKSYEQYF.

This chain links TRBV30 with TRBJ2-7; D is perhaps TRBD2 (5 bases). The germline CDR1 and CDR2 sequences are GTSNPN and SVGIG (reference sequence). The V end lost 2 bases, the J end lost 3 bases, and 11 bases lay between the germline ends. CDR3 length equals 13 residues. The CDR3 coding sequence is TGTGCCTGGAGTCCGCCGGGAATCTACGAGCAGTACTTC. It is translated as CAWSPPGIYEQYF.

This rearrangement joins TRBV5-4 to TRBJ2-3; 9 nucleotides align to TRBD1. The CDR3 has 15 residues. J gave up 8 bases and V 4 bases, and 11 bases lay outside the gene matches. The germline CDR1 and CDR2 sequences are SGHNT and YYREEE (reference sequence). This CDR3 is CASSAPGQGYGTQYF. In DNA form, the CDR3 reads TGTGCCAGCAGCGCCCCGGGACAGGGTTACGGTACGCAGTATTTT.